This T cell receptor (beta chain) was identified in a study of blood T cell repertoires in COVID-19. Per germline, CDR1 GTSNPN and CDR2 SVGIG (reference sequence). V was pared by 2 bases and J by 0 bases, with 13 bases between. The CDR3 is 16 residues long. Assay used: immunoSEQ multiplex PCR; TCRdb lists only in-frame clones, some missing. The sample has approximately 89,000 clones, about 85% seen once. Sequencing used peripheral blood. The source of this sequence is a woman in her seventies with acute or convalescent COVID-19. The V gene is TRBV30, the J gene TRBJ1-4; perhaps TRBD1 as D (5 bases). CDR3: CAWSQVTVATNEKLFF. The CDR3 coding sequence is TGTGCCTGGAGTCAAGTGACAGTTGCAACTAATGAAAAACTGTTTTTT.